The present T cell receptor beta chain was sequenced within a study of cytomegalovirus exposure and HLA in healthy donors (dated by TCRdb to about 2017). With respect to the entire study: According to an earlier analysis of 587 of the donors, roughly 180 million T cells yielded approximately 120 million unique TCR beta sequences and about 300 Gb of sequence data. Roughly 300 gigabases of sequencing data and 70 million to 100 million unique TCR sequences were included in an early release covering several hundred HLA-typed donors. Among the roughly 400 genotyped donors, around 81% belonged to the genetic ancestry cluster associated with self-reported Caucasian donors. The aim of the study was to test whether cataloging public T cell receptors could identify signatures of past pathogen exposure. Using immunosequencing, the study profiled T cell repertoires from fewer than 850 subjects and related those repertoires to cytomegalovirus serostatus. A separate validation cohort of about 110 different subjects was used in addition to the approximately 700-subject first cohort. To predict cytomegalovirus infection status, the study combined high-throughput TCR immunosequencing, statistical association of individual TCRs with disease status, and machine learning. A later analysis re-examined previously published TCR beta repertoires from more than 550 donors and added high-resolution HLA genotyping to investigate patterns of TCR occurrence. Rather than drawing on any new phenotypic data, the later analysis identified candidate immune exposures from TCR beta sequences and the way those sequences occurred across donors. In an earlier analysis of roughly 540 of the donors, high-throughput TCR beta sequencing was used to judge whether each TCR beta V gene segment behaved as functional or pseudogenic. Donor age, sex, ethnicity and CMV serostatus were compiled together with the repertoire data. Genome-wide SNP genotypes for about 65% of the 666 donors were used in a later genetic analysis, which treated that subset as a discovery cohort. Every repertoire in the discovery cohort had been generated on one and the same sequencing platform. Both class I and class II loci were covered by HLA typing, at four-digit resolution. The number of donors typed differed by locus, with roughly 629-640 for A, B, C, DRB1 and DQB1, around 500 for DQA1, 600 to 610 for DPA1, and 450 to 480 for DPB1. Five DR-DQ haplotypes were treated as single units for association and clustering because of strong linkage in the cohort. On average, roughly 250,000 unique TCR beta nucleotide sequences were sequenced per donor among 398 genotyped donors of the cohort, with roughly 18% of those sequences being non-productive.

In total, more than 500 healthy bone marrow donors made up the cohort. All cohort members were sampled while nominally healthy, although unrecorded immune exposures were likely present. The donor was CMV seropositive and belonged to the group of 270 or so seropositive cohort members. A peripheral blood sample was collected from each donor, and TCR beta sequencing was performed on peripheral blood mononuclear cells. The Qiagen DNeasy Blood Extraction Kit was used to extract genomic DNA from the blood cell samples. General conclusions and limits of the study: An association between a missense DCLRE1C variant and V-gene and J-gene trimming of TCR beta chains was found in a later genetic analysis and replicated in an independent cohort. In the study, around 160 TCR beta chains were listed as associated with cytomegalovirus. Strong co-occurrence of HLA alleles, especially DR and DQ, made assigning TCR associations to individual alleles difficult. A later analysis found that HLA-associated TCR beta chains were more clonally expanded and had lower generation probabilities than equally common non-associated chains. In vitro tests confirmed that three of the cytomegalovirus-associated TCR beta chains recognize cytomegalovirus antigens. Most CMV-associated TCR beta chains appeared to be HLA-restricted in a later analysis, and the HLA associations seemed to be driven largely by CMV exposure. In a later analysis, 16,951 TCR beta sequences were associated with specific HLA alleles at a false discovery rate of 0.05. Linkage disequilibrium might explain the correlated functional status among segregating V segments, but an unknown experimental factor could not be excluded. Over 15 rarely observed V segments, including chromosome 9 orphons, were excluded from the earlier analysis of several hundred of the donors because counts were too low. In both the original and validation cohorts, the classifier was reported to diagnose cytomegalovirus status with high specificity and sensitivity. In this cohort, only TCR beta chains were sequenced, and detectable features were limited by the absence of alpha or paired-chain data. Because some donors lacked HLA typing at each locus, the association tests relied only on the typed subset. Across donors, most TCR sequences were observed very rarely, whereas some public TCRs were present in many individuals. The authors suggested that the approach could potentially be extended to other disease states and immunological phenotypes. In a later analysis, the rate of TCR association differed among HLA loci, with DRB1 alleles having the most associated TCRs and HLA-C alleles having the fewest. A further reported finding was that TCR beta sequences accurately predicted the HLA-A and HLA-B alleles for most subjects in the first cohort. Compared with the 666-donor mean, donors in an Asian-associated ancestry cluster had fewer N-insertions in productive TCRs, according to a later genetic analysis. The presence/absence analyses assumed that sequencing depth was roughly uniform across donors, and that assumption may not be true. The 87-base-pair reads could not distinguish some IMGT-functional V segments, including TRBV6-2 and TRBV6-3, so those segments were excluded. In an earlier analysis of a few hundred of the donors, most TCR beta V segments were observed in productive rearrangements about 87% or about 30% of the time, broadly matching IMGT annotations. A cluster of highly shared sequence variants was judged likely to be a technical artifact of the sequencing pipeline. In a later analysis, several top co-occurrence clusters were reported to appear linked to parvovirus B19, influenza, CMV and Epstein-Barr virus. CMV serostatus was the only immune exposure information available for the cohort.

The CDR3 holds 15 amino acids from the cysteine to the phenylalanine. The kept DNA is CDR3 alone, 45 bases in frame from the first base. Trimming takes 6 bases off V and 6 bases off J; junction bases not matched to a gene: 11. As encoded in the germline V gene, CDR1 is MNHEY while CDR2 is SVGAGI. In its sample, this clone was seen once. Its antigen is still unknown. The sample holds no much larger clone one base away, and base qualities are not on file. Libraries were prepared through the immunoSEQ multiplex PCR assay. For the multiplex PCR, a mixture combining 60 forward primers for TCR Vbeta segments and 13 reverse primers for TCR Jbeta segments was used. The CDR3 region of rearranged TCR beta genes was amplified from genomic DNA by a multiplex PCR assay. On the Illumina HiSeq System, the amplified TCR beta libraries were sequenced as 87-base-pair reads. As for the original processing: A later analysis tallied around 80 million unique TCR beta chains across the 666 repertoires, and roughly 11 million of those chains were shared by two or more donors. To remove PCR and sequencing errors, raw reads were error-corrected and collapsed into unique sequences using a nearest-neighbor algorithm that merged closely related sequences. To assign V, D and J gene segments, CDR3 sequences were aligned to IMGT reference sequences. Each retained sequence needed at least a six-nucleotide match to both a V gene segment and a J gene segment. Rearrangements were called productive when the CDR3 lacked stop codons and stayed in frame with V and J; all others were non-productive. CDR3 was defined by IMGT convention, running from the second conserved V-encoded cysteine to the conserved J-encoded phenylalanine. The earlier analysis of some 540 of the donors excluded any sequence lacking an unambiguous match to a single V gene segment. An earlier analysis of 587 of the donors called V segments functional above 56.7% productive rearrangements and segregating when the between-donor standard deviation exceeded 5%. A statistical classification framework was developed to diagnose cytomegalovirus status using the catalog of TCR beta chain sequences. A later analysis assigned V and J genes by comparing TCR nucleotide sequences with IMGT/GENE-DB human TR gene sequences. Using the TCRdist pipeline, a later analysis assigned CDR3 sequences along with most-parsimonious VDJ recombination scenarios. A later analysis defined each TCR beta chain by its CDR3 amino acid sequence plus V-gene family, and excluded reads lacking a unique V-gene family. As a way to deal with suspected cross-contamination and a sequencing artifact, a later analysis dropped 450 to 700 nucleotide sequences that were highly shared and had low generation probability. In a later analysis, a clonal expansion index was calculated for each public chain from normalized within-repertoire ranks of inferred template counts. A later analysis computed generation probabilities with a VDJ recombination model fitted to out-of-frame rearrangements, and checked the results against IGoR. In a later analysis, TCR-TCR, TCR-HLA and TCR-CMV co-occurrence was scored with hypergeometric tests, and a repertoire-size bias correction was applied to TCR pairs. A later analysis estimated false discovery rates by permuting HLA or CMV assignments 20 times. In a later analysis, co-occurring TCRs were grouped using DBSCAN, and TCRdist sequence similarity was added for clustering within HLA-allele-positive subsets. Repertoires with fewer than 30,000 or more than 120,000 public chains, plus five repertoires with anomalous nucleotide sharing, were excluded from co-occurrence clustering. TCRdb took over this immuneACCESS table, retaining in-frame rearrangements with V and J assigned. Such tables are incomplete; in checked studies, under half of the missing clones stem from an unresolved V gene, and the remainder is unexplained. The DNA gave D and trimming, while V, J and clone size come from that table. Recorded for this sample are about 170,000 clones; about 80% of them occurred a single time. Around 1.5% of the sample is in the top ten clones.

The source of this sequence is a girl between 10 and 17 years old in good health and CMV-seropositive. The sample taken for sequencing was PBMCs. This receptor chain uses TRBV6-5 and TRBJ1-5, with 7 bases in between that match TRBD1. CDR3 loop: CASSPDRDLGQPQHF. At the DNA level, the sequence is TGTGCCAGCAGCCCTGACAGGGACTTGGGTCAGCCCCAGCATTTT.